The entry below gives a single T cell receptor (beta chain) sequence along with its context. The sample belongs to a study of blood T cell repertoires in COVID-19. As for the study in general: The United States, Italy and Spain supplied acute and convalescent COVID-19 samples. The cDNA or gDNA used as material had been derived from T cells, B-cell-depleted T cells, or PBMCs.

The V gene's germline CDR1 is LNHDA and CDR2 SQIVND (reference sequence). Trimming removed 3 bases from V and 2 bases from J, with 11 bases in between. The CDR3 totals 14 residues. Produced via immunoSEQ multiplex PCR; TCRdb's table is partial and in-frame only. The sample lists 95,000 to 150,000 clones; roughly 77% were seen once. Sequencing used peripheral blood. This clonotype originated in a man in his fifties or sixties with active or convalescent COVID-19. The rearrangement uses TRBV19 and TRBJ2-7; D remains unclear. DNA for the CDR3: TGTGCCAGTAGTATGCCAGAAAAAACCTACGAGCAGTACTTC. This encodes CASSMPEKTYEQYF.